This T cell receptor (beta chain) was sequenced during a study of identical twins. Study conclusions and caveats: Twin pairs' shared out-of-frame alpha sequences were enriched in low generation probability.

Trimming took 0 bases from V and 3 from J; bases not matched to a gene: 5. Germline values: CDR1 SGHRS, CDR2 YFSETQ. CDR3 size: 16 residues. In the case of this clonotype: Its antigen is undetermined.

TCRdb used MiXCR to reprocess the 5' RACE reads, holding one entry per CDR3 protein. The sample holds 500,000 or so distinct CDR3 sequences, more than 13% seen once. The data were also submitted as part of a second study, on yellow fever vaccine responses in identical twins. That source notes: A vaccine T cell response that seemed partly convergent and partly personalized was reported in twins.

The clonotype originates from a woman under 30 in good health. V gene TRBV5-1 combines with J gene TRBJ2-3; 9 nucleotides line up with TRBD1. The sample consisted of CD4+ T cells sorted from blood. The DNA for the CDR3 is TGCGCCAGCAGCTTGGAGGGGACAGGGTCAACAGATACGCAGTATTTT. It encodes CASSLEGTGSTDTQYF. The variable domain in full, completed from reference TRBV5-1 and TRBJ2-3, reads KAGVTQTPRYLIKTRGQQVTLSCSPISGHRSVSWYQQTPGQGLQFLFEYFSETQRNKGNFPGRFSGRQFSNSRSEMNVSTLELGDSALYLCASSLEGTGSTDTQYFGPGTRLTVL.